The table lists the clone carrying this T cell receptor (beta chain) with a count of one. The entry originates in a study of blood T cell repertoires in COVID-19. In the study overall: From the United States, Italy and Spain came samples of acute and convalescent COVID-19. Nucleic acid was either cDNA or gDNA, and it came from T cells, B-cell-depleted T cells, or PBMCs.

Per the study methods: Nucleated cell number was recorded as an estimate derived from reference gene primer amplification. Produced via immunoSEQ multiplex PCR; TCRdb's table is partial and in-frame only. That table furnishes V, J and clone size, whereas the DNA furnished D and trimming. The table lists 200,000 to 250,000 clones, about 84% of them singletons. V was pared by 5 bases and J by 1 base, with 12 bases between. Looked up from germline, CDR1 is MNHEY and CDR2 is SVGAGI. The CDR3 loop spans 14 amino acids. This chain joins TRBV6-5 and TRBJ2-7; D unresolved. The sample taken for sequencing was peripheral blood. The clonotype was recovered from a woman over 75 with COVID-19, enrolled during active disease. The CDR3 here is CASSPQQISYEQYF. The CDR3 bases are TGTGCCAGCAGTCCACAGCAGATTTCCTACGAGCAGTACTTC.